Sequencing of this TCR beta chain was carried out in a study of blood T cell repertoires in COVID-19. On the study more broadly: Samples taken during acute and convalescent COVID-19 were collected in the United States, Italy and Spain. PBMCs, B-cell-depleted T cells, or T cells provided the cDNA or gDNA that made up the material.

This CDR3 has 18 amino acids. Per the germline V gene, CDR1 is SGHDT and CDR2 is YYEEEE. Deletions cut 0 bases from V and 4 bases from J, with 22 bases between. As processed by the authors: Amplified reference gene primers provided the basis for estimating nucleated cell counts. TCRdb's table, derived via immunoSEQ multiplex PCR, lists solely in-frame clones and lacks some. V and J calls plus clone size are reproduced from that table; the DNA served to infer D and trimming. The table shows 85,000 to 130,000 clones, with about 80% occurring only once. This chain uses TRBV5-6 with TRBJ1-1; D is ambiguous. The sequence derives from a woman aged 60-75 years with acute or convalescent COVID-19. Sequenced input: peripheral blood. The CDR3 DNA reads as TGTGCCAGCAGCTTGGATAGTGGTTGGCAAGAGGTTCGCACTGAAGCTTTCTTT. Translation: CASSLDSGWQEVRTEAFF.